The clone carrying this T cell receptor beta chain came up a few times. This table comes from immunoSEQ multiplex PCR, and its TCRdb copy is limited to in-frame clones, with some not included. The sample lists 85,000 to 95,000 clones, about 90% seen once, with roughly 1.6% in the top ten. This entry comes from a study of PD-L1 blockade in urothelial cancer. The time point: pretreatment peripheral blood. Germline V gives CDR1 MNHEY, CDR2 SMNVEV (reference sequence). The CDR3 runs to 14 residues. The germline V and J ends were trimmed by 5 bases and 0 bases, with 8 bases remaining between them. The material was PBMCs, obtained around atezolizumab (anti-PD-L1) treatment. The genes are TRBV27 and TRBJ1-3; D is unresolved. The TCR comes from a man aged 55 to 70 with urothelial cancer. As DNA, the CDR3 is TGTGCCAGCAGTGGCAGGTTCTCTGGAAACACCATATATTTT. Translation gives CASSGRFSGNTIYF.